These T cell receptor beta chains were read from a single sample in a study of a mutant IDH1 vaccine in newly diagnosed glioma. Clones were read by immunoSEQ multiplex PCR, and TCRdb kept only the in-frame ones, dropping some. The top ten clones hold 8% to 10% of a sample with around 30,000 clones, approximately 84% of them seen once. The antigens for these receptors are not known. Sequencing used PBMCs, obtained from a glioma patient whose treatment included an IDH1 peptide vaccine. Receptors originate from a woman aged 18-30 years with glioma. Both conserved end residues are part of each CDR3. Fields, in order: D gene, clone size, J gene, V gene, CDR3 protein, CDR3 DNA. D genes are given only for firm matches. Rows may omit the clone size; those that give it use once, few, many or a size class.

d_gene: -; abundance: -; j_gene: TRBJ2-7; v_gene: TRBV5-1; CDR3aa: CASRWTEGSLSYEQYF; CDR3nt: TGCGCCAGCAGATGGACTGAGGGGTCCTTATCCTACGAGCAGTACTTC
d_gene: TRBD1; abundance: -; j_gene: TRBJ2-1; v_gene: TRBV4-3; CDR3aa: CASSQTTGDNEQFF; CDR3nt: TGCGCCAGCAGCCAAACAACAGGGGATAATGAGCAGTTCTTC
d_gene: -; abundance: -; j_gene: TRBJ1-2; v_gene: TRBV2; CDR3aa: CASSDTYGYIF; CDR3nt: TGTGCCAGCAGTGATACGTACGGCTACATCTTC
d_gene: -; abundance: -; j_gene: TRBJ2-3; v_gene: TRBV9; CDR3aa: CASSVPDTGVIDTQYF; CDR3nt: TGTGCCAGCAGCGTCCCCGACACGGGAGTAATAGATACGCAGTATTTT
d_gene: -; abundance: once; j_gene: TRBJ1-5; v_gene: TRBV23-1; CDR3aa: CASKQVGPHNQPQHF; CDR3nt: TGCGCCAGCAAACAGGTTGGACCCCACAATCAGCCCCAGCATTTT
d_gene: -; abundance: -; j_gene: TRBJ2-1; v_gene: TRBV7-2; CDR3aa: CASSLHNEQFF; CDR3nt: TGTGCCAGCAGCTTACACAATGAGCAGTTCTTC
d_gene: -; abundance: -; j_gene: TRBJ1-1; v_gene: TRBV28; CDR3aa: CASSFPPGVGVGNTEAFF; CDR3nt: TGTGCCAGCAGTTTCCCCCCGGGGGTGGGGGTGGGGAACACTGAAGCTTTCTTT
d_gene: TRBD2; abundance: -; j_gene: TRBJ2-1; v_gene: TRBV14; CDR3aa: CASSPEREAMFSYNEQFF; CDR3nt: TGTGCCAGCAGCCCGGAACGGGAGGCCATGTTCTCCTACAATGAGCAGTTCTTC
d_gene: -; abundance: -; j_gene: TRBJ1-2; v_gene: TRBV28; CDR3aa: CASSLSGTWDYFGYTF; CDR3nt: TGTGCCAGCAGTCTGTCAGGGACCTGGGACTATTTTGGCTACACCTTC
d_gene: -; abundance: few; j_gene: TRBJ1-2; v_gene: TRBV6-5; CDR3aa: CASSSGRTQGYTF; CDR3nt: TGTGCCAGCAGTTCGGGACGGACGCAAGGCTACACCTTC
d_gene: TRBD1; abundance: -; j_gene: TRBJ1-1; v_gene: TRBV10-3; CDR3aa: CAISESNRGKDEAFF; CDR3nt: TGTGCCATCAGTGAGTCGAACAGGGGGAAGGATGAAGCTTTCTTT
d_gene: -; abundance: -; j_gene: TRBJ2-4; v_gene: TRBV28; CDR3aa: CASSTSRGAKNIQYF; CDR3nt: TGTGCCAGCAGTACGAGTAGGGGAGCCAAAAACATTCAGTACTTC
d_gene: TRBD1; abundance: -; j_gene: TRBJ2-6; v_gene: TRBV6-5; CDR3aa: CASSSQGAGANVLTF; CDR3nt: TGTGCCAGCAGTTCACAGGGGGCTGGGGCCAACGTCCTGACTTTC
d_gene: -; abundance: -; j_gene: TRBJ2-2; v_gene: TRBV5-5; CDR3aa: CASSLIRGDTGELFF; CDR3nt: TGTGCCAGCAGCTTGATCCGGGGAGACACCGGGGAGCTGTTTTTT
d_gene: TRBD2; abundance: -; j_gene: TRBJ2-1; v_gene: TRBV7-9; CDR3aa: CASSLGAGEQFF; CDR3nt: TGTGCCAGCAGCTTGGGAGCGGGGGAGCAGTTCTTC
d_gene: -; abundance: -; j_gene: TRBJ2-5; v_gene: TRBV2; CDR3aa: CASSPPGEETQYF; CDR3nt: TGTGCCAGCAGCCCCCCAGGGGAAGAGACCCAGTACTTC
d_gene: -; abundance: -; j_gene: TRBJ2-7; v_gene: TRBV30; CDR3aa: CAWADGYEQYF; CDR3nt: TGTGCCTGGGCGGACGGCTACGAGCAGTACTTC
d_gene: -; abundance: once; j_gene: TRBJ2-7; v_gene: TRBV7-2; CDR3aa: CASSLQGLYEQYF; CDR3nt: TGTGCCAGCAGCTTACAGGGCCTCTACGAGCAGTACTTC
d_gene: TRBD1; abundance: few; j_gene: TRBJ1-1; v_gene: TRBV27; CDR3aa: CASRGTGRTEAFF; CDR3nt: TGTGCCAGCAGGGGGACAGGCCGAACTGAAGCTTTCTTT
d_gene: -; abundance: -; j_gene: TRBJ2-2; v_gene: TRBV29-1; CDR3aa: CSGMGHNTGELFF; CDR3nt: TGCAGCGGGATGGGACACAACACCGGGGAGCTGTTTTTT
d_gene: -; abundance: -; j_gene: TRBJ1-1; v_gene: TRBV11-2; CDR3aa: CASSLVLADTEAFF; CDR3nt: TGTGCCAGCAGCTTAGTTTTGGCGGACACTGAAGCTTTCTTT
d_gene: -; abundance: -; j_gene: TRBJ2-1; v_gene: TRBV5-1; CDR3aa: CASSLEGGNPGEEQFF; CDR3nt: TGCGCCAGCAGCTTGGAAGGCGGGAACCCCGGAGAGGAGCAGTTCTTC
d_gene: -; abundance: -; j_gene: TRBJ2-2; v_gene: TRBV19; CDR3aa: CASSRAGHNTGELFF; CDR3nt: TGTGCCAGTAGTCGGGCAGGACACAACACCGGGGAGCTGTTTTTT
d_gene: -; abundance: few; j_gene: TRBJ1-1; v_gene: TRBV6-1; CDR3aa: CASSEHRNTEAFF; CDR3nt: TGTGCCAGCAGTGAGCACAGAAACACTGAAGCTTTCTTT
d_gene: -; abundance: -; j_gene: TRBJ2-7; v_gene: TRBV5-1; CDR3aa: CASSLVGGGSEQYF; CDR3nt: TGCGCCAGCAGCTTGGTCGGGGGAGGCTCTGAGCAGTACTTC
d_gene: -; abundance: -; j_gene: TRBJ2-7; v_gene: TRBV27; CDR3aa: CASSLTASGYEQYF; CDR3nt: TGTGCCAGCAGTTTGACTGCCTCGGGGTACGAGCAGTACTTC
d_gene: TRBD1; abundance: -; j_gene: TRBJ2-3; v_gene: TRBV9; CDR3aa: CASSVLDRSYTDTQYF; CDR3nt: TGTGCCAGCAGCGTTTTGGACAGGAGTTACACAGATACGCAGTATTTT
d_gene: -; abundance: few; j_gene: TRBJ1-3; v_gene: TRBV30; CDR3aa: CAWIGGTIYF; CDR3nt: TGTGCCTGGATTGGAGGCACCATATATTTT
d_gene: -; abundance: -; j_gene: TRBJ2-7; v_gene: TRBV5-1; CDR3aa: CASSWTSGPSYEQYF; CDR3nt: TGCGCCAGCAGCTGGACCTCGGGACCATCCTACGAGCAGTACTTC
d_gene: -; abundance: few; j_gene: TRBJ2-2; v_gene: TRBV4-2; CDR3aa: CASSRERETNTGELFF; CDR3nt: TGTGCCAGCAGCCGAGAGAGAGAAACGAACACCGGGGAGCTGTTTTTT
d_gene: -; abundance: -; j_gene: TRBJ1-1; v_gene: TRBV29-1; CDR3aa: CSVEDVRTEAFF; CDR3nt: TGCAGCGTTGAAGATGTACGGACTGAAGCTTTCTTT
d_gene: -; abundance: -; j_gene: TRBJ1-5; v_gene: TRBV7-8; CDR3aa: CASSFRESDQPQHF; CDR3nt: TGTGCCAGCAGCTTCAGGGAGTCAGATCAGCCCCAGCATTTT
d_gene: -; abundance: -; j_gene: TRBJ2-3; v_gene: TRBV11-3; CDR3aa: CASSRGSPNLNTQYF; CDR3nt: TGTGCCAGCAGCAGGGGTAGTCCTAATCTGAATACGCAGTATTTT
d_gene: TRBD1; abundance: -; j_gene: TRBJ2-6; v_gene: TRBV15; CDR3aa: CATSRDGTGHSGANVLTF; CDR3nt: TGTGCCACCAGCAGAGATGGGACAGGGCACTCTGGGGCCAACGTCCTGACTTTC
d_gene: TRBD1; abundance: -; j_gene: TRBJ1-1; v_gene: TRBV5-1; CDR3aa: CASSRASGQGRLAEAFF; CDR3nt: TGCGCCAGCAGCCGGGCATCGGGACAGGGGAGGTTGGCTGAAGCTTTCTTT
d_gene: TRBD1; abundance: -; j_gene: TRBJ2-2; v_gene: TRBV6-1; CDR3aa: CASRGQGNTGELFF; CDR3nt: TGTGCCAGCAGAGGACAGGGGAACACCGGGGAGCTGTTTTTT
d_gene: -; abundance: -; j_gene: TRBJ2-5; v_gene: TRBV11-3; CDR3aa: CASSLGGRQETQYF; CDR3nt: TGTGCCAGCAGCTTAGGAGGTAGACAAGAGACCCAGTACTTC
d_gene: -; abundance: -; j_gene: TRBJ1-5; v_gene: TRBV2; CDR3aa: CASRKDSSNQPQHF; CDR3nt: TGTGCCAGCAGGAAAGACAGTAGCAATCAGCCCCAGCATTTT
d_gene: -; abundance: -; j_gene: TRBJ2-3; v_gene: TRBV4-1; CDR3aa: CASSQGVLQGTSTDTQYF; CDR3nt: TGCGCCAGCAGCCAAGGGGTTCTACAGGGAACTTCGACAGATACGCAGTATTTT
d_gene: -; abundance: -; j_gene: TRBJ1-1; v_gene: TRBV29-1; CDR3aa: CSVARRLLGGTEAFF; CDR3nt: TGCAGCGTTGCCCGCCGGCTCCTTGGCGGCACTGAAGCTTTCTTT
d_gene: TRBD1; abundance: -; j_gene: TRBJ2-5; v_gene: TRBV30; CDR3aa: CARGPGQGGETQYF; CDR3nt: TGTGCCCGGGGCCCGGGACAGGGTGGAGAGACCCAGTACTTC
d_gene: TRBD1; abundance: -; j_gene: TRBJ1-2; v_gene: TRBV7-9; CDR3aa: CASSLARQGANYGYTF; CDR3nt: TGTGCCAGCAGCTTAGCGAGACAGGGGGCGAACTATGGCTACACCTTC
d_gene: TRBD1; abundance: -; j_gene: TRBJ2-3; v_gene: TRBV6-5; CDR3aa: CASSYGQGVADTQYF; CDR3nt: TGTGCCAGCAGTTACGGACAGGGAGTCGCGGATACGCAGTATTTT
d_gene: -; abundance: once; j_gene: TRBJ1-5; v_gene: TRBV6-1; CDR3aa: CASSGGRDTRRQPQHF; CDR3nt: TGTGCCAGCAGTGGAGGCCGAGACACCCGCCGTCAGCCCCAGCATTTT
d_gene: -; abundance: -; j_gene: TRBJ2-1; v_gene: TRBV14; CDR3aa: CASSPHNRDNEQFF; CDR3nt: TGTGCCAGCAGCCCCCACAACAGGGACAATGAGCAGTTCTTC
d_gene: -; abundance: -; j_gene: TRBJ2-3; v_gene: TRBV25-1; CDR3aa: CASGWSSTTQYF; CDR3nt: TGTGCCAGTGGGTGGTCTTCGACTACGCAGTATTTT
d_gene: TRBD2; abundance: few; j_gene: TRBJ2-1; v_gene: TRBV27; CDR3aa: CASSTREGNEQFF; CDR3nt: TGTGCCAGCAGTACCAGGGAGGGGAATGAGCAGTTCTTC
d_gene: -; abundance: -; j_gene: TRBJ2-7; v_gene: TRBV7-3; CDR3aa: CASRGPLPLYEQYF; CDR3nt: TGTGCCAGCAGGGGACCCCTACCTCTCTACGAGCAGTACTTC
d_gene: -; abundance: -; j_gene: TRBJ2-2; v_gene: TRBV5-1; CDR3aa: CASSRRASDGELFF; CDR3nt: TGCGCCAGCAGTCGGCGGGCGTCGGATGGGGAGCTGTTTTTT
d_gene: -; abundance: -; j_gene: TRBJ1-5; v_gene: TRBV4-2; CDR3aa: CASSQDPSQGQPQHF; CDR3nt: TGTGCCAGCAGCCAAGATCCATCCCAGGGACAGCCCCAGCATTTT
d_gene: -; abundance: few; j_gene: TRBJ1-5; v_gene: TRBV25-1; CDR3aa: CASSASGNQPQHF; CDR3nt: TGTGCCAGCAGTGCTTCGGGCAATCAGCCCCAGCATTTT
d_gene: TRBD1; abundance: -; j_gene: TRBJ2-1; v_gene: TRBV2; CDR3aa: CASSEESRWDRSSYNEQFF; CDR3nt: TGTGCCAGCAGTGAAGAATCACGCTGGGACAGGAGCTCCTACAATGAGCAGTTCTTC
d_gene: TRBD2; abundance: -; j_gene: TRBJ2-7; v_gene: TRBV10-3; CDR3aa: CAISDSGGGTVDYEQYF; CDR3nt: TGTGCCATCAGTGACTCCGGGGGGGGAACGGTGGACTACGAGCAGTACTTC